This T cell receptor (beta chain) was identified during a study of shared clonotypes between healthy human individuals. Trimming removed 7 bases from V and 7 bases from J; junction bases left unmatched: 9. Germline-derived CDR1 and CDR2 are MDHEN and SYDVKM. This CDR3 spans 14 amino acids. Authors' data handling: Quality scores were absent from the junction-only immunoSEQ sequences, so filtering differed. Method: immunoSEQ multiplex PCR; TCRdb's copy keeps in-frame clones and lacks some. The DNA gave D and trimming, while V, J and clone size come from that table. The sample has roughly 2,500,000 clones, more than 85% seen once.

Input material: naive CD4+ T cells from PBMCs. Subset defined: CD45RA+ positively selected. The V call is TRBV28, the J call TRBJ1-4, with TRBD1 identical over 7 bases. The receptor comes from a man between 18 and 29 years old in good health. Some clones in this sample may be carry-over from other donors' samples. CDR3 region: CASTTVGTAEKLFF. In DNA, the CDR3 is TGTGCCAGCACTACCGTCGGGACAGCTGAAAAACTGTTTTTT.